This T cell receptor (beta chain) was identified in a study of cytomegalovirus exposure and HLA in healthy donors. V was trimmed by 0 bases and J by 3 bases, leaving 11 bases between them. The germline V gene has CDR1 LGHNA and CDR2 YSLEER. The CDR3 length is 15 residues. Amplification used 60 Vbeta primers and 13 Jbeta primers. TCRdb's copy holds only in-frame clones and misses some; the assay was immunoSEQ multiplex PCR. The sample yields more than 80,000 clones, 69% seen once. General study results and limits: A classifier reportedly called cytomegalovirus status with high sensitivity and specificity. It was about 180 TCR beta chains that were listed as cytomegalovirus-associated. V- and J-gene trimming in TCR beta was tied to a missense DCLRE1C variant by an analysis performed later.

For this clone: The antigen remains undetermined.

This chain joins TRBV4-3 and TRBJ2-5; D perhaps matches TRBD1 (6 bases). Sequencing used PBMCs. The TCR comes from a man aged 45 to 65 in good health and CMV-seronegative. The CDR3 here is CASSQDPRTEETQYF. CDR3 sequence (DNA): TGCGCCAGCAGCCAAGATCCTCGGACAGAAGAGACCCAGTACTTC.